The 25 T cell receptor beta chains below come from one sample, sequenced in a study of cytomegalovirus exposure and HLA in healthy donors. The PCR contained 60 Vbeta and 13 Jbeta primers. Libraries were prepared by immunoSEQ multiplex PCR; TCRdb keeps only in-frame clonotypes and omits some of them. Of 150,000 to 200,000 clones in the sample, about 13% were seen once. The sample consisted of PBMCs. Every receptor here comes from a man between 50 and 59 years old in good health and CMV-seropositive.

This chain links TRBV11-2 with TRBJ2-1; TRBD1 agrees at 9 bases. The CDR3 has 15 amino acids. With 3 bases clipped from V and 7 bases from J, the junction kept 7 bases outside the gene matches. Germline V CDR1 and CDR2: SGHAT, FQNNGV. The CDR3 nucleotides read TGTGCCAGCAGCTTGGGGACAGGGATCACTAATGAGCAGTTCTTC. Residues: CASSLGTGITNEQFF.

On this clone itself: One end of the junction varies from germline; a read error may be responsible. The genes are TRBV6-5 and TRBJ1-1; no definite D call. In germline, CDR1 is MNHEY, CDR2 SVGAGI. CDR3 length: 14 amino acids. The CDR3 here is CASGVGSSNTGAFF. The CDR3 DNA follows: TGTGCCAGCGGTGTGGGCAGTTCGAACACTGGAGCTTTCTTT.

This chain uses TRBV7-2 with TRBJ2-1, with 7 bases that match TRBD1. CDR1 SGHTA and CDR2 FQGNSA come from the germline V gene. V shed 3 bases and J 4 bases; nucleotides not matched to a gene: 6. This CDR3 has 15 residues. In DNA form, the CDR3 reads TGTGCCAGCAGCTTGGAAGTGGGACAGTACAATGAGCAGTTCTTC. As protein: CASSLEVGQYNEQFF.

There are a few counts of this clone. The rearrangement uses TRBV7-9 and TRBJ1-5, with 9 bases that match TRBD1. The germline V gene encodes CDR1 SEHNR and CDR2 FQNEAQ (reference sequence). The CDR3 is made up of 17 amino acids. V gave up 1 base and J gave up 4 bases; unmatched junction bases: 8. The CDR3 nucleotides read TGTGCCAGCAGCTTAGGACAGGGGGAAGGGGCGAATCAGCCCCAGCATTTT. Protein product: CASSLGQGEGANQPQHF. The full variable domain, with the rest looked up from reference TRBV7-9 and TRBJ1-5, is DTGVSQNPRHKITKRGQNVTFRCDPISEHNRLYWYRQTLGQGPEFLTYFQNEAQLEKSRLLSDRFSAERPKGSFSTLEIQRTEQGDSAMYLCASSLGQGEGANQPQHFGDGTRLSIL.

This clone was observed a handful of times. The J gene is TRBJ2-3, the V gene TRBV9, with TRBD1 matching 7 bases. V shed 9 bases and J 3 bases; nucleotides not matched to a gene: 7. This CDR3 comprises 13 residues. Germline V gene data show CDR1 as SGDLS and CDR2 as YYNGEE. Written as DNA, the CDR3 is TGTGCCACAGGCAGGGGGATAACAGATACGCAGTATTTT. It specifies CATGRGITDTQYF.

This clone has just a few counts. The CDR3 loop is CASSLGSIQETQYF. Written as DNA, the CDR3 is TGTGCCAGCAGCTTAGGGAGCATCCAAGAGACCCAGTACTTC. This rearrangement joins TRBV11-3 to TRBJ2-5; D gene unclear. CDR1 and CDR2 (germline): SGHNT, YENEEA. Deletions cut 1 base from V and 1 base from J, with 7 bases between. The CDR3 is made up of 14 amino acids.

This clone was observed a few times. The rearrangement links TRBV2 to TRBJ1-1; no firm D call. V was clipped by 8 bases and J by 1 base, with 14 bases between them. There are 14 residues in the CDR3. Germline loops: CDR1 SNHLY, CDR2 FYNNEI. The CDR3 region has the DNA TGTGCCAGCCTGTTCGTGGTAGAGAACACTGAAGCTTTCTTT. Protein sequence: CASLFVVENTEAFF.

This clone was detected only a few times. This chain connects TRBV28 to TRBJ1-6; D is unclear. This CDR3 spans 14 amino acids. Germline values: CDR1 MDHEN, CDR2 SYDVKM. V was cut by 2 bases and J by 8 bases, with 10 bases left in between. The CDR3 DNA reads TGTGCCAGCAGTTTAGGGCAGAACTATTCACCCCTCCACTTT. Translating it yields CASSLGQNYSPLHF.

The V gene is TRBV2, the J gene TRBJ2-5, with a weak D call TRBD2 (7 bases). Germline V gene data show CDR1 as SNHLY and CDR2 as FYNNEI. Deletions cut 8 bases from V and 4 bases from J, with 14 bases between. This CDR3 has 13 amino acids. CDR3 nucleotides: TGTGCCAGCTCACCGGGGGGCACAGAGACCCAGTACTTC. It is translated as CASSPGGTETQYF. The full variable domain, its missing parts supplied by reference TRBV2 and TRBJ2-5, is EPEVTQTPSHQVTQMGQEVILRCVPISNHLYFYWYRQILGQKVEFLVSFYNNEISEKSEIFDDQFSVERPDGSNFTLKIRSTKLEDSAMYFCASSPGGTETQYFGPGTRLLVL.

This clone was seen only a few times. The CDR3 is CASRQNRVVDTEAFF. The CDR3 DNA sequence: TGTGCCAGCAGACAAAACAGGGTCGTGGACACTGAAGCTTTCTTT. The V and J genes are TRBV7-2 and TRBJ1-1; perhaps TRBD1 as D (6 bases). This CDR3 contains 15 residues. Germline CDR1 is SGHTA and CDR2 is FQGNSA. V was trimmed by 6 bases and J by 3 bases, leaving 17 bases between them.

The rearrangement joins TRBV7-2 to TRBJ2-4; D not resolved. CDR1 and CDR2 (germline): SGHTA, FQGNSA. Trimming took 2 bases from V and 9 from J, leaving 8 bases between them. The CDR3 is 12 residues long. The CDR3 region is CASSLQESIQYF. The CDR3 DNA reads TGTGCCAGCAGCTTACAGGAAAGCATTCAGTACTTC.

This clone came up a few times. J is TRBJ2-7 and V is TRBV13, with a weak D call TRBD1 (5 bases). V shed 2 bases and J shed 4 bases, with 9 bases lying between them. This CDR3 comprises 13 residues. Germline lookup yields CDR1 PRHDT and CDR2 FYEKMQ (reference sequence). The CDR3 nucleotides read TGTGCCAGCAGCTTATCAGGGTTGTACGAGCAGTACTTC. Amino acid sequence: CASSLSGLYEQYF.

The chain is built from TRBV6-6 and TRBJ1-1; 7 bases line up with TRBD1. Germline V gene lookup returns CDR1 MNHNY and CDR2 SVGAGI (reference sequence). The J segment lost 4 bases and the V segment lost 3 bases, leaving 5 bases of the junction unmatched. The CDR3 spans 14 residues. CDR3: CASSYGQGGTEAFF. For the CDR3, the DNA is TGTGCCAGCAGTTATGGTCAGGGGGGCACTGAAGCTTTCTTT.

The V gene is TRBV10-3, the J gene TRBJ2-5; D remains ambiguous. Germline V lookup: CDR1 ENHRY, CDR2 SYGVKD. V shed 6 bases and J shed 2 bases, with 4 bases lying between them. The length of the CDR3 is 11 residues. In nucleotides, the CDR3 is TGTGCCATCAGATCTCAAGAGACCCAGTACTTC. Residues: CAIRSQETQYF.

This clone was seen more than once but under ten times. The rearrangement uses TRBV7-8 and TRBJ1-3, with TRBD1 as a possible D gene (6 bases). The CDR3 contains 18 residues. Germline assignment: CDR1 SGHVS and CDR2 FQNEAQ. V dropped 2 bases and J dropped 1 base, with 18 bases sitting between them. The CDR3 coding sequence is TGTGCCAGCAGCTTACTTGTTCCGGGACACCTTTCTGGAAACACCATATATTTT. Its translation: CASSLLVPGHLSGNTIYF.

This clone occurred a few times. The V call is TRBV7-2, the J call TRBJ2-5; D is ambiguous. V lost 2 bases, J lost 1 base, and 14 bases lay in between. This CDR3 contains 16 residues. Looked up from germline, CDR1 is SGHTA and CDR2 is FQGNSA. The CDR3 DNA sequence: TGTGCCAGCAGCTTAAGGTTCGGGTCAGCCCAAGAGACCCAGTACTTC. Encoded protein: CASSLRFGSAQETQYF.

The DNA for the CDR3 is TGTGCCAGCAGTTGGGGGACAGGGCTGCCCAAAGAGACCCAGTACTTC. Encoded protein: CASSWGTGLPKETQYF. The V call is TRBV28, the J call TRBJ2-5; 9 bases map to TRBD1. This CDR3 contains 16 residues. Germline lookup yields CDR1 MDHEN and CDR2 SYDVKM. Trimming at V came to 4 bases and at J to 3 bases, leaving 9 bases not matched to a gene.

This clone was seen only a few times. DNA of the CDR3: TGTGCCGCAGGCCGAACAGGCCCAATGAATCAGCCCCAGCATTTT. It encodes CAAGRTGPMNQPQHF. The chain recombines TRBV6-1 with TRBJ1-5, with TRBD1 as a possible D gene (5 bases). Germline CDR1 MNHNS, CDR2 SASEGT. The CDR3 consists of 15 residues. With 11 bases removed from V and 4 bases from J, the gap between germline ends came to 21 bases.

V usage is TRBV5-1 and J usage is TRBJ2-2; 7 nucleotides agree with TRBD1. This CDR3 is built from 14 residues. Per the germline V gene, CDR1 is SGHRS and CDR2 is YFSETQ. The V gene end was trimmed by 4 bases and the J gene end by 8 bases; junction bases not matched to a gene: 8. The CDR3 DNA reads TGCGCCAGCAGCAGAGAGGGGGCTGGAGGGGAGCTGTTTTTT. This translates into CASSREGAGGELFF.

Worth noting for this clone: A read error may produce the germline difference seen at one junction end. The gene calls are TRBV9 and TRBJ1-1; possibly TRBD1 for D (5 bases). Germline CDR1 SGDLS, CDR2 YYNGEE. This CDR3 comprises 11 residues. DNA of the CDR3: TGTGTCAGCAGCCCGACAGAAAAAGCTTTCTTT. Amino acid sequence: CVSSPTEKAFF.

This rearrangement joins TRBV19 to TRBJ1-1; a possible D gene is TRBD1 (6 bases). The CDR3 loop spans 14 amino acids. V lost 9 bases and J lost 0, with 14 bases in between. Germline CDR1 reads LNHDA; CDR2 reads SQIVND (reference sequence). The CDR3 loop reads CASQKGVMNTEAFF. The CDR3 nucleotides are TGTGCCAGCCAGAAGGGGGTGATGAACACTGAAGCTTTCTTT.

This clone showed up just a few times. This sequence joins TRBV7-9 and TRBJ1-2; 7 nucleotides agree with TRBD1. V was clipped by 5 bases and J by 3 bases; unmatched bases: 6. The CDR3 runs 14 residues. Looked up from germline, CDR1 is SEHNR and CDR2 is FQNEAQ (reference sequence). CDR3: CASSPQTGHYGYTF. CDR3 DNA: TGTGCCAGCAGCCCTCAGACAGGGCACTATGGCTACACCTTC.

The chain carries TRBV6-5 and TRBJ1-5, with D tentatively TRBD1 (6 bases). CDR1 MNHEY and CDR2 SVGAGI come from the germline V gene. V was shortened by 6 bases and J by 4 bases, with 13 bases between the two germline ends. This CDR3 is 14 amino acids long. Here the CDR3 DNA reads TGTGCCAGCAGCGTAGGGGGGGCGAATCAGCCCCAGCATTTT. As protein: CASSVGGANQPQHF.

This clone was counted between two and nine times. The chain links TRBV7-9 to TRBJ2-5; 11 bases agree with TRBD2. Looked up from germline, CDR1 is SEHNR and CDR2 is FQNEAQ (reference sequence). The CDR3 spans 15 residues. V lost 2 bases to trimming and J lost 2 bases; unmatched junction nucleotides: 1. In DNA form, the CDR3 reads TGTGCCAGCAGCTTACTAGCGGGGGGACAAGAGACCCAGTACTTC. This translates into CASSLLAGGQETQYF.

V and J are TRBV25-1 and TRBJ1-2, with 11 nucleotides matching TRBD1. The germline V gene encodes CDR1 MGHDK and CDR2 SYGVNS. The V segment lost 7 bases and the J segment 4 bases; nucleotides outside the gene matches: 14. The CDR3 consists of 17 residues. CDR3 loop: CASNSGTGGLGIYGYTF. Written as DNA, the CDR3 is TGTGCCAGCAACTCCGGGACAGGGGGTTTGGGTATCTATGGCTACACCTTC.